What follows describes a single TCR beta chain. Its specificity is unknown. The germline V gene has CDR1 LGHNT and CDR2 FRNRAP. V shed 0 bases, J shed 2 bases, and the junction held 6 bases outside the gene matches. The CDR3 extends over 17 amino acids. Assay: immunoSEQ multiplex PCR; the TCRdb copy retains only in-frame clones and omits some. The table has just under 85,000 clones, about 87% seen once. This sample stems from a study of siplizumab effects on memory and regulatory T cells. Study-wide results and caveats: Under siplizumab, an average roughly 69% of mappable alloreactive CD4+ clones were Treg-derived, compared with over 25% in controls. Memory cells that were CD4+ and unstimulated gave rise to alloreactive sequences, which siplizumab significantly reduced. Researchers could not give a naive or memory phenotype to roughly 75-96% of proliferating CD4+ or CD8+ clones. Proliferating siplizumab-cultured Tregs lacked confirmed suppressive function.

The rearrangement joins TRBV12-5 to TRBJ2-3, with 9 nucleotides matching TRBD1. The TCR comes from a human donor in good health. Source material: Tregs sorted from blood. In DNA form, the CDR3 reads TGTGCTAGTGGTTTGGTAATGGGACAGGGCGTCACAGATACGCAGTATTTT. It encodes CASGLVMGQGVTDTQYF.